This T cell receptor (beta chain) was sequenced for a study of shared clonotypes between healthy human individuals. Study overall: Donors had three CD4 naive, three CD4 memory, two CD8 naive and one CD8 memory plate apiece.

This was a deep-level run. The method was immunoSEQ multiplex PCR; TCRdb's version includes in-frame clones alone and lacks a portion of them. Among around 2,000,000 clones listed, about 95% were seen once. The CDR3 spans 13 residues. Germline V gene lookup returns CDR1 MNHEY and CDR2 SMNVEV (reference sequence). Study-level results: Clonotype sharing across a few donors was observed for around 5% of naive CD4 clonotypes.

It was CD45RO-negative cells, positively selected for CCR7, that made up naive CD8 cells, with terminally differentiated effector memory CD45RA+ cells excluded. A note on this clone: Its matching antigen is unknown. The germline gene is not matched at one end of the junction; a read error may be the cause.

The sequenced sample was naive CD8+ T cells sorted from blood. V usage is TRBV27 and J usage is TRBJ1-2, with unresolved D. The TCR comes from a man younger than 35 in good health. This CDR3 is CASRGPMNYRYTF. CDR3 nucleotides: TGTGCCAGCAGAGGACCCATGAACTATCGCTACACCTTC.